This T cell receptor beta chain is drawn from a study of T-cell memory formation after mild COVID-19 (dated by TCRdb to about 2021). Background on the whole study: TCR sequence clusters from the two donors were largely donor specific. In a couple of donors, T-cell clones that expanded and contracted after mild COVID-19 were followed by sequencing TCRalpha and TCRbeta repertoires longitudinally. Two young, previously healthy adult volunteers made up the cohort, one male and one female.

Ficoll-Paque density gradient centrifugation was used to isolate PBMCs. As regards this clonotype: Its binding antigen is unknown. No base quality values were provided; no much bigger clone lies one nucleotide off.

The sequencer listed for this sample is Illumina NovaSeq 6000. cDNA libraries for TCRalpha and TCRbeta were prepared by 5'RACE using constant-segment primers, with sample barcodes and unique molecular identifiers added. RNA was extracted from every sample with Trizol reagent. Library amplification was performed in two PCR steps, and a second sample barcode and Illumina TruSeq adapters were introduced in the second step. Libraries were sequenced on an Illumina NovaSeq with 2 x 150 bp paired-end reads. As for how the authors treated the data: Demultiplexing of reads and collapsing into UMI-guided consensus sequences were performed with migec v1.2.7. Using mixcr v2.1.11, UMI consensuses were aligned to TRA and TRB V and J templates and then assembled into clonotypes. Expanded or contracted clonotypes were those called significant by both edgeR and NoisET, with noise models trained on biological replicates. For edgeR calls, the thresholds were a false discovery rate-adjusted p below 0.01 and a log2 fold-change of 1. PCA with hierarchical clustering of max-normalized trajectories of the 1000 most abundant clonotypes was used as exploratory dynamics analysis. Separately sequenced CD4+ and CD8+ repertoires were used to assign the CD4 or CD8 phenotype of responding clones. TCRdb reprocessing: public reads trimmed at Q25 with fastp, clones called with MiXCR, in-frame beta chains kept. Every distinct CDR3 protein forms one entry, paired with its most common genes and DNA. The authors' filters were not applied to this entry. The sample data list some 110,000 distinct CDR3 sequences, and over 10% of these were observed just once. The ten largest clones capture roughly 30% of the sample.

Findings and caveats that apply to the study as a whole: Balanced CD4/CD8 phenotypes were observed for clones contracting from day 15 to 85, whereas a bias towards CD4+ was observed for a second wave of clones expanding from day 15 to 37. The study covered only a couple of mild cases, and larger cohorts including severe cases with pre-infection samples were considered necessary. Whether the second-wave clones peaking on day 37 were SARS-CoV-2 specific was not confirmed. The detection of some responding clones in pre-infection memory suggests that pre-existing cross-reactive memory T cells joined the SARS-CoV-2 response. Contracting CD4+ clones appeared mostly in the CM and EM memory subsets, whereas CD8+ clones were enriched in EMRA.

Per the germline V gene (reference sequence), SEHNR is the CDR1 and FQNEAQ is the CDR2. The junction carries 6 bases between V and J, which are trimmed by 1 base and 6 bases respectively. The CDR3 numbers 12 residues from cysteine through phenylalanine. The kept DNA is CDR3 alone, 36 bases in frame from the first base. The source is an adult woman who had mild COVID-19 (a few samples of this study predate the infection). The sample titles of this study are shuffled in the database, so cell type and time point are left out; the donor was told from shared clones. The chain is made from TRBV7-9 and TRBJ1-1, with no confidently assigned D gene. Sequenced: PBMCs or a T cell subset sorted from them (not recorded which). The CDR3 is CASSLGSAEAFF. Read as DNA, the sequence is TGTGCCAGCAGCTTAGGCTCGGCTGAAGCTTTCTTT.